Below, 18 T cell receptor beta chains from the same sample are listed, as sequenced in a study of cytomegalovirus exposure and HLA in healthy donors. This PCR relied on a set of 60 Vbeta primers and 13 Jbeta primers. Sequenced by immunoSEQ multiplex PCR; TCRdb stores in-frame clones only, minus some. The repertoire includes about 210,000 clones, over 75% of them detected once, and roughly 10% sits in the top ten. Sequencing was carried out using PBMCs. The origin of the receptors is a woman aged 50 to 60 in good health and CMV-seropositive.

The chain is built from TRBV30 and TRBJ2-3, with TRBD2 matching 11 bases. J was trimmed by 5 bases and V by 4 bases; bases with no gene match: 5. The CDR3 totals 14 residues. The germline V gene has CDR1 GTSNPN and CDR2 SVGIG (reference sequence). CDR3 bases: TGTGCCTGGATAGCGGGGGGGCCAAAAGATACGCAGTATTTT. As protein: CAWIAGGPKDTQYF. Full variable domain (missing parts from reference TRBV30 and TRBJ2-3): SQTIHQWPATLVQPVGSPLSLECTVEGTSNPNLYWYRQAAGRGLQLLFYSVGIGQISSEVPQNLSASRPQDRQFILSSKKLLLSDSGFYLCAWIAGGPKDTQYFGPGTRLTVL.

Concerning this clone: At one end the junction does not follow the germline gene, possibly because of a read error. The V call is TRBV30, the J call TRBJ1-5; 9 bases fit TRBD1. The length of the CDR3 is 13 residues. Germline loops: CDR1 GTSNPN, CDR2 SVGIG (reference sequence). The CDR3 is CAWGVTGGQPQHF. The CDR3 bases are TGTGCCTGGGGTGTGACAGGGGGTCAGCCCCAGCATTTT.

V and J are TRBV5-5 and TRBJ2-1; D ambiguous. Trimming shortened V by 4 bases and J by 0 bases, and 11 bases separated the two germline ends. The length of the CDR3 is 15 residues. Per germline, CDR1 SGHKS and CDR2 YYEKEE (reference sequence). CDR3 DNA: TGTGCCAGCAGCCTGAGAATGAGCTCCTACAATGAGCAGTTCTTC. Translated: CASSLRMSSYNEQFF.

The CDR3 DNA sequence: TGTGCCAGCTGCCGTAGCCGGACGGCGGGTTCATCCGGCTACACCTTC. This sequence encodes CASCRSRTAGSSGYTF. V gene TRBV2 combines with J gene TRBJ1-2; D call uncertain. Trimming took off 8 bases at V and 8 bases at J, with 27 bases between the two ends. The CDR3 has 16 residues. The germline V gene encodes CDR1 SNHLY and CDR2 FYNNEI.

This clone was counted a few times. J is TRBJ1-5 and V is TRBV6-6; 7 bases are shared with TRBD1. The V and J ends lost 10 bases and 0 bases, in that order; junction bases with no gene match: 3. CDR3 length equals 13 residues. Germline CDR1 MNHNY, CDR2 SVGAGI (reference sequence). The chain's CDR3 is CATGTASNQPQHF. The CDR3, as DNA: TGTGCCACCGGGACAGCTAGCAATCAGCCCCAGCATTTT.

The genes are TRBV4-3 and TRBJ1-1, with 7 bases fitting TRBD1. This CDR3 comprises 14 residues. Germline assignment: CDR1 LGHNA and CDR2 YSLEER. V lost 1 base to trimming and J lost 4 bases; unmatched junction nucleotides: 3. In DNA form, the CDR3 reads TGCGCCAGCAGCCAAGGAGGGGGCGTCACTGAAGCTTTCTTT. This encodes CASSQGGGVTEAFF.

The CDR3 reads CASSKDRGQEQYF. The CDR3 bases are TGTGCCAGCAGCAAGGACAGGGGGCAGGAGCAGTACTTC. V and J are TRBV11-2 and TRBJ2-7; TRBD1 matches 11 bases. Per the germline V gene, CDR1 is SGHAT and CDR2 is FQNNGV. The V and J ends lost 5 bases and 7 bases, in that order; junction bases with no gene match: 4. The CDR3 loop spans 13 amino acids.

The CDR3 region is CASSPEGVGGEGYTF. CDR3 nucleotide sequence: TGTGCCAGCAGCCCAGAAGGGGTAGGGGGAGAAGGCTACACCTTC. The chain is built from TRBV9 and TRBJ1-2; possibly TRBD1 for D (6 bases). Germline V gene data show CDR1 as SGDLS and CDR2 as YYNGEE. The CDR3 is made up of 15 amino acids. Trimming cost V 4 bases and J 8 bases, with 21 bases left between them.

The chain uses TRBV25-1 and TRBJ1-4; no reliable D call. Germline values: CDR1 MGHDK, CDR2 SYGVNS. V was shortened by 4 bases and J by 0 bases, with 9 bases between the two germline ends. This CDR3 has 15 residues. CDR3 nucleotides: TGTGCCAGCAGTGTTTTCAGAACAACTAATGAAAAACTGTTTTTT. Amino acids: CASSVFRTTNEKLFF.

V usage is TRBV5-1 and J usage is TRBJ2-7; 10 bases are a match to TRBD1. The CDR3 totals 15 residues. CDR1 SGHRS and CDR2 YFSETQ come from the germline V gene. V was pared by 4 bases and J by 3 bases, with 7 bases of the junction left unmatched. CDR3 DNA: TGCGCCAGCAGCCTAGGGACAGGGGAGGGCTACGAGCAGTACTTC. It specifies CASSLGTGEGYEQYF.

The genes are TRBV2 and TRBJ2-5; TRBD1 matches 8 bases. The CDR3 has 15 amino acids. The junction had 10 bases not matched to a gene; V was cut back by 7 bases and J by 3 bases. CDR1 is SNHLY and CDR2 is FYNNEI in the germline V gene. The CDR3 region has the DNA TGTGCCAGCACCCCGGACAGGGCGATGAAAGAGACCCAGTACTTC. Translated, it gives CASTPDRAMKETQYF.

V is TRBV4-1 and J is TRBJ2-6, with D possibly being TRBD2 (5 bases). The CDR3 is 15 amino acids. Per the germline V gene, CDR1 is MGHRA and CDR2 is YSYEKL. V was trimmed by 4 bases and J by 0 bases, leaving 7 bases between them. The CDR3 bases are TGCGCCAGCAGCCGGGAGCTCTCTGGGGCCAACGTCCTGACTTTC. It yields the protein CASSRELSGANVLTF.

This clone appeared a single time. The chain is built from TRBV7-8 and TRBJ1-5, with D unclear. The V end was cut by 3 bases, the J end by 1 base, with 13 bases between. The germline gives CDR1 SGHVS, CDR2 FQNEAQ. This CDR3 is built from 16 residues. CDR3 protein: CASSFLGSGSNQPQHF. DNA for the CDR3: TGTGCCAGCAGCTTTCTTGGGTCGGGGAGCAATCAGCCCCAGCATTTT.

This clone was observed a single time. The chain has TRBV7-9 and TRBJ1-3; the D is unclear. Per the germline V gene, CDR1 is SEHNR and CDR2 is FQNEAQ (reference sequence). This CDR3 has 15 amino acids. V lost 5 bases, J lost 0 bases, and 11 bases lay in between. Here the CDR3 DNA reads TGTGCCAGCAGCCCCTTTGGCAGCTCTGGAAACACCATATATTTT. Translated: CASSPFGSSGNTIYF.

The rearrangement joins TRBV9 to TRBJ1-1, with D possibly matching TRBD1 (5 bases). The CDR3 is 13 amino acids. The V end was cut by 3 bases, the J end by 5 bases, with 11 bases between. CDR1 and CDR2 from the germline V gene are SGDLS and YYNGEE. CDR3 nucleotides: TGTGCCAGCAGCGCCCACGGGGGTACTGAAGCTTTCTTT. Translated, it gives CASSAHGGTEAFF.

The chain combines TRBV10-3 with TRBJ1-1; tentatively, D is TRBD1 (5 bases). Per germline, CDR1 ENHRY and CDR2 SYGVKD. The V end lost 9 bases, the J end lost 1 base, and 21 bases lay between the germline ends. The CDR3 spans 16 residues. CDR3 sequence reads: CAIRDEMGLANTEAFF. The CDR3 coding sequence is TGTGCCATAAGAGATGAAATGGGACTCGCGAACACTGAAGCTTTCTTT.

The chain combines TRBV6-5 with TRBJ1-2, with 8 bases identical to TRBD1. Germline V lookup: CDR1 MNHEY, CDR2 SVGAGI. With 7 bases clipped from V and 8 bases from J, the junction kept 15 bases outside the gene matches. The CDR3 extends over 15 amino acids. The DNA of the CDR3 is TGTGCCAGCACCCAACAACGCGATGACAGGGGAGGCTACACCTTC. It codes for CASTQQRDDRGGYTF.

This clone was seen a handful of times. The chain uses TRBV19 and TRBJ2-7; D perhaps matches TRBD2 (6 bases). The CDR3 totals 15 residues. The germline gives CDR1 LNHDA, CDR2 SQIVND (reference sequence). Trimming shortened V by 5 bases and J by 5 bases, and 19 bases separated the two germline ends. Here the CDR3 DNA reads TGTGCCAGTAGTCGCGGGGTTGGTTCGCTAGACGAGCAGTACTTC. Its translation is CASSRGVGSLDEQYF.